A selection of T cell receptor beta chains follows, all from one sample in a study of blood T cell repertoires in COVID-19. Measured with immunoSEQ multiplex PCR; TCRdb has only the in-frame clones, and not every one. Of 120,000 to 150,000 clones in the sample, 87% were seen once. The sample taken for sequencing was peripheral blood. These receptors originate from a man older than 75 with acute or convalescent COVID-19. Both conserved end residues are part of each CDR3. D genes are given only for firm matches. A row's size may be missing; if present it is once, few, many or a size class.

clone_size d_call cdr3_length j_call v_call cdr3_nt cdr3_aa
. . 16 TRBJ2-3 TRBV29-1 TGCAGCGTCCAGCGGGCCCAGCGACGGAGCACAGATACGCAGTATTTT CSVQRAQRRSTDTQYF
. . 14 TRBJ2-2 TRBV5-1 TGCGCCAGCAGGCGGGCAGAGAACACCGGGGAGCTGTTTTTT CASRRAENTGELFF
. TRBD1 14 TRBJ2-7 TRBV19 TGTGCCAGTAGTACGGACAGGGGTGGGTACGAGCAGTACTTC CASSTDRGGYEQYF
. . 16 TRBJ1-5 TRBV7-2 TGTGCCAGCAGCTTAGGTGCAGGGGTAGGGAATCAGCCCCAGCATTTT CASSLGAGVGNQPQHF
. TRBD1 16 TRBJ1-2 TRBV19 TGTGCCAGTAGTAACGAAGCCGGGACAGGGGACTATGGCTACACCTTC CASSNEAGTGDYGYTF
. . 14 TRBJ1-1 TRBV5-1 TGCGCCAGCAGCTTGTACCAGGCAAACACTGAAGCTTTCTTT CASSLYQANTEAFF
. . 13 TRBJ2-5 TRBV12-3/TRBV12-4 TGTGCCAGCAGCTGGGCGGAGGTGGAGACCCAGTACTTC CASSWAEVETQYF
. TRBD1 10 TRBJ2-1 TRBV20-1 TGCAGTGCTAAGGACAGGGAGCAGTTCTTC CSAKDREQFF
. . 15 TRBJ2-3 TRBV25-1 TGTGCCAGCAGTGAATTCGACTGGAATAGGGGTACGCAGTATTTT CASSEFDWNRGTQYF
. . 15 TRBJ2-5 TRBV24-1 TGTGCCACCAGTGACCGAAGGACAGTCCAAGAGACCCAGTACTTC CATSDRRTVQETQYF
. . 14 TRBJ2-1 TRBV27 TGTACCAGCAGCCTCAGGGGCTACTACAATGAGCAGTTCTTC CTSSLRGYYNEQFF
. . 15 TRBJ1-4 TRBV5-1 TGCGCCAGCAGCATCACAGGGACAACTAATGAAAAACTGTTTTTT CASSITGTTNEKLFF
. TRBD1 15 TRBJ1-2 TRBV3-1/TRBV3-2 TGTGCCAGCAGCCAATCTCGGACAGGGTTTGGTGGCTACACCTTC CASSQSRTGFGGYTF
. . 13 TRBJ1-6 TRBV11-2 TGTGCCAGCATAGGACAGTCTAATTCACCCCTCCACTTT CASIGQSNSPLHF
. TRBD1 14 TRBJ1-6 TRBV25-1 TGTGCCAGCAGCCCGGGACAGGGGCGAGCACCCCTCCACTTT CASSPGQGRAPLHF
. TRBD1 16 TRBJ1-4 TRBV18 TGTGCCAGCTCACGGGGACAGCTTGCAACTAATGAAAAACTGTTTTTT CASSRGQLATNEKLFF
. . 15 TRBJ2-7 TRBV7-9 TGTGCCAGCATCCCCCTCGAGGCGGCCACCTACGAGCAGTACTTC CASIPLEAATYEQYF
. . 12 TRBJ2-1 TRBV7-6 TGTGCCAGCAGCTTAGCTGGTAGTGAGCAGTTCTTC CASSLAGSEQFF
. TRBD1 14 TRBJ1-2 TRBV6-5 TGTGCCAGCAGCCGGGCGGACAGGGACTATGGCTACACCTTC CASSRADRDYGYTF
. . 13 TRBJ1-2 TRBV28 TGTGCCAGCAGTCCTGACAGACTCTATGGCTACACCTTC CASSPDRLYGYTF
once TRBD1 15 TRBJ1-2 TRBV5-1 TGCGCCAGCAGCCCCGGGACAGTTCTGTCTAATGGCTACACCTTC CASSPGTVLSNGYTF
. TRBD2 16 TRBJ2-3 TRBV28 TGTGCCAGCAATATCGGACTAGCGGGGTACACAGATACGCAGTATTTT CASNIGLAGYTDTQYF
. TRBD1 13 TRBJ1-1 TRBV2 TGTGCCAGCGGAACAGGGGGTCACACTGAAGCTTTCTTT CASGTGGHTEAFF
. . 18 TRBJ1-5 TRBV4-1 TGCGCCAGCAGCCAGATGGGGAGGGGGGCTTTAAGCAATCAGCCCCAGCATTTT CASSQMGRGALSNQPQHF
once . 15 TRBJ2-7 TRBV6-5 TGTGCCAGCAGGAGGGACACACGTGGAGGCTACGAGCAGTACTTC CASRRDTRGGYEQYF
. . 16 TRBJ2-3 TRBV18 TGTGCCAGCTCACCACGGAGCTGGAGCAGAGAAGATACGCAGTATTTT CASSPRSWSREDTQYF
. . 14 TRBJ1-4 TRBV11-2 TGTGCCAGCAGCTCGACAGGTATTAATGAAAAACTGTTTTTT CASSSTGINEKLFF
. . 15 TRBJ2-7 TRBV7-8 TGTGCCAGCAGCTTAATGCGGGCCAACTCCTACGAGCAGTACTTC CASSLMRANSYEQYF
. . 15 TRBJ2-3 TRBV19 TGTGCCAGTAGTGCGATACAGGGAGTCACAGATACGCAGTATTTT CASSAIQGVTDTQYF
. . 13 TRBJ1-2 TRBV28 TGTGCCAGCAGTTTCGCGTCGGACTATGGCTACACCTTC CASSFASDYGYTF
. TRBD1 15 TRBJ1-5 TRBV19 TGTGCCAGTAGTACGGACAGGGGGCGAAGTCAGCCCCAGCATTTT CASSTDRGRSQPQHF
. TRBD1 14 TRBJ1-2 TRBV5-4 TGTGCCAGCAGCCTAAGACAGGGTTCGTATGGCTACACCTTC CASSLRQGSYGYTF
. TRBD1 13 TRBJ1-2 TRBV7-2 TGTGCCAGCAGCGTGGGACAGGGGGCGGGCTACACCTTC CASSVGQGAGYTF
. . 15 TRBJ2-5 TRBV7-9 TGTGCCAGCAGCTTAAGATCAGGGTATGAAGAGACCCAGTACTTC CASSLRSGYEETQYF
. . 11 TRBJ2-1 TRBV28 TGTGCCAGCACAGAACTAAATGAGCAGTTCTTC CASTELNEQFF
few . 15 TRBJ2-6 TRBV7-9 TGTGCCAGCAGCTGGGGCAGCTCTGGGGCCAACGTCCTGACTTTC CASSWGSSGANVLTF
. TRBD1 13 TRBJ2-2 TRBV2 TGTGCCACGGGACAGGGTAACACCGGGGAGCTGTTTTTT CATGQGNTGELFF
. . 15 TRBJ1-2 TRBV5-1 TGCGCCAGCAGCTTGAATGCGGACCCGGGATATGGCTACACCTTC CASSLNADPGYGYTF
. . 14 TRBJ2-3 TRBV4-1 TGCGCCAGCAGCCAAGCAGGATTCACAGATACGCAGTATTTT CASSQAGFTDTQYF
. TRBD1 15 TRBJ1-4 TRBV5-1 TGCGCCAGCAGCTTGTGGACAGGGACTAATGAAAAACTGTTTTTT CASSLWTGTNEKLFF
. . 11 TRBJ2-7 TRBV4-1 TGCGCCAGCAGCCAAGCGAGCGAGCAGTACTTC CASSQASEQYF